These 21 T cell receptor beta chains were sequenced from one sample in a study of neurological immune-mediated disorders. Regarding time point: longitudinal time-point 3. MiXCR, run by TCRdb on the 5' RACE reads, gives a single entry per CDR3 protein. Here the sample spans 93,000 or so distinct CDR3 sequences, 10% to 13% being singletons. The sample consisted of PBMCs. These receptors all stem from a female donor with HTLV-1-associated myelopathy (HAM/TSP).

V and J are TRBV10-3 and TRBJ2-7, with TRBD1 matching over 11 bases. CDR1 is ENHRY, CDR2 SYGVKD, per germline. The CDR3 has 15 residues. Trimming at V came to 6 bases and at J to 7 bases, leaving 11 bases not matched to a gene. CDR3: CAIRDRGLEPYEQYF. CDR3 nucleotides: TGTGCCATCAGGGACAGGGGGCTGGAACCGTATGAGCAGTACTTC.

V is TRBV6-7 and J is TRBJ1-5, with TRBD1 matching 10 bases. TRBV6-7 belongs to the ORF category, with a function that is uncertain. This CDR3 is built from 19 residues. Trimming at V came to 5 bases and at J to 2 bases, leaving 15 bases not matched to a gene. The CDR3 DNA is TGTGCCAGCAGTAAGACAGGGACAGGGGTTCGGGACGGCAATCAGCCCCAGCATTTT. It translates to CASSKTGTGVRDGNQPQHF.

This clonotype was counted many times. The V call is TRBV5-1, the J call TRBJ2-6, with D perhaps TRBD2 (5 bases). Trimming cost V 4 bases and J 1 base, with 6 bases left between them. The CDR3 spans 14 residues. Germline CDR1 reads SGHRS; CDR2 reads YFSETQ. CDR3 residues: CASSRESGANVLTF. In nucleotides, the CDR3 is TGCGCCAGCAGCCGGGAATCTGGGGCCAACGTCCTGACTTTC.

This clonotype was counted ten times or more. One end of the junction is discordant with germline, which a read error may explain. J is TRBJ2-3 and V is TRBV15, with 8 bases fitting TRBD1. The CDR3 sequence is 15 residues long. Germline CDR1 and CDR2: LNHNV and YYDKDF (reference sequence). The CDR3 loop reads CATSIGQGSTDTQYF. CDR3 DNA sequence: TGTGCTACCAGCATCGGACAGGGCTCCACAGATACGCAGTATTTT.

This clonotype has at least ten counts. CDR3: CASSPSLSGVANTGELFF. The CDR3 bases are TGTGCCAGCAGCCCCTCCCTCAGCGGCGTCGCGAACACCGGGGAGCTGTTTTTT. The chain combines TRBV11-2 with TRBJ2-2; D is possibly TRBD2 (5 bases). Trimming pared 5 bases from V and 0 bases from J, leaving 19 bases between. The CDR3 runs 18 residues. In germline, CDR1 is SGHAT, CDR2 FQNNGV.

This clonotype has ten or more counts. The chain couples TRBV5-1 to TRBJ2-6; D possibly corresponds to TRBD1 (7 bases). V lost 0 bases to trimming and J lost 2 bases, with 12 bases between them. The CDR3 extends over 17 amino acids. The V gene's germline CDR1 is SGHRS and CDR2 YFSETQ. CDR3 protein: CASSLARGAAGANVLTF. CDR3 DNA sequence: TGCGCCAGCAGCTTGGCCAGGGGGGCGGCTGGGGCCAACGTCCTGACTTTC.

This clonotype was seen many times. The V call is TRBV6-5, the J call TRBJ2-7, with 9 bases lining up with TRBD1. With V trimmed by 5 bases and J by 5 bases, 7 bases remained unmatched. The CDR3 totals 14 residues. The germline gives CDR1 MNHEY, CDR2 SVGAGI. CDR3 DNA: TGTGCCAGCAGTGCTAAACAGGGGGCCAACGAGCAGTACTTC. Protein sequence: CASSAKQGANEQYF.

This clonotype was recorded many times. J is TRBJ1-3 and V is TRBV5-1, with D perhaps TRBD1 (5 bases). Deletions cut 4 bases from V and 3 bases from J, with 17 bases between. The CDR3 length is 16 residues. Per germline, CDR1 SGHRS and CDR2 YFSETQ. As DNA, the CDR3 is TGCGCCAGCAGCGAGTATTCGTCGGGACTTGGAAACACCATATATTTT. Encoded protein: CASSEYSSGLGNTIYF.

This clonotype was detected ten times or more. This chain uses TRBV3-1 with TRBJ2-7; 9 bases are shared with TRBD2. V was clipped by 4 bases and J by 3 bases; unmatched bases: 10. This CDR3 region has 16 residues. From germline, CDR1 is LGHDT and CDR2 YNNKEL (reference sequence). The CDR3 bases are TGTGCCAGCAGCCCACTCCCTAGCGGGAAAATCTACGAGCAGTACTTC. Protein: CASSPLPSGKIYEQYF.

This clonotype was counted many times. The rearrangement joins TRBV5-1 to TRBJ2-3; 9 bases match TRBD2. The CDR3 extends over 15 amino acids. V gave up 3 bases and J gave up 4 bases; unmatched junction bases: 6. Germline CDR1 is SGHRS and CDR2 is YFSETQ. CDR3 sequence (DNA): TGCGCCAGCAGCTATAGACTAGCGGTGCCAGATACGCAGTATTTT. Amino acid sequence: CASSYRLAVPDTQYF. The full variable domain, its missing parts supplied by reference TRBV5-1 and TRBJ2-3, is KAGVTQTPRYLIKTRGQQVTLSCSPISGHRSVSWYQQTPGQGLQFLFEYFSETQRNKGNFPGRFSGRQFSNSRSEMNVSTLELGDSALYLCASSYRLAVPDTQYFGPGTRLTVL.

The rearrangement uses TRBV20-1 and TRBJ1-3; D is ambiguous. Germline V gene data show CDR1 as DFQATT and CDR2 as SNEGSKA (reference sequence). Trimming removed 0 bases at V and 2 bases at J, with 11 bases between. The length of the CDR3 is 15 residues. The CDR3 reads CSARDHKNTGNTIYF. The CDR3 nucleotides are TGCAGTGCTAGAGACCACAAAAATACTGGAAACACCATATATTTT.

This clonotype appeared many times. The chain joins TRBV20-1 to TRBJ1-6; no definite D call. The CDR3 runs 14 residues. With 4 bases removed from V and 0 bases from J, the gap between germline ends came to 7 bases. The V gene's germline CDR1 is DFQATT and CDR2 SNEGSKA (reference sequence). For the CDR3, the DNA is TGCAGTGCTAAACAGAGCTCCTATAATTCACCCCTCCACTTT. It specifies CSAKQSSYNSPLHF.

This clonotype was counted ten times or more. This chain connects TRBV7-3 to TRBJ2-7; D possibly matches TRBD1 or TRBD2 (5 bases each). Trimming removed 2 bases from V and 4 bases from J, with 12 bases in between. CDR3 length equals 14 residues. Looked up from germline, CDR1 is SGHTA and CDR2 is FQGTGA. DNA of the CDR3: TGTGCCAGCAGCTTAGGGGGAAGGGAGTACGAGCAGTACTTC. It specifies CASSLGGREYEQYF.

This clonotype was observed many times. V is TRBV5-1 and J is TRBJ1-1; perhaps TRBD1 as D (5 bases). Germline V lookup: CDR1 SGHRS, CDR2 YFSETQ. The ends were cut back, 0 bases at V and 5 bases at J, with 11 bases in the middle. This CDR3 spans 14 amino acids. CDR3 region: CASSLEGERTEAFF. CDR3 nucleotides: TGCGCCAGCAGCTTGGAAGGGGAACGGACTGAAGCTTTCTTT.

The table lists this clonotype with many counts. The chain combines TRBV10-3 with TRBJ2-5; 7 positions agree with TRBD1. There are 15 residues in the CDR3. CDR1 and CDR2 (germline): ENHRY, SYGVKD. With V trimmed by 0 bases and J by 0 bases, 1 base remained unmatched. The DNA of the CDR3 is TGTGCCATCAGTGAGTCGGGGACAGACCAAGAGACCCAGTACTTC. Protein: CAISESGTDQETQYF.

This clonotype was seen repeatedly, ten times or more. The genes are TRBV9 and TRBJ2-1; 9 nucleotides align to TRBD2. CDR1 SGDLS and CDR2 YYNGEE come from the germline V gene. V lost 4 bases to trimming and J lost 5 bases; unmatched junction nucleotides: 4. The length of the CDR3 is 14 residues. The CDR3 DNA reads TGTGCCAGCAGCCCCGAGCGGGGGGACAATGAGCAGTTCTTC. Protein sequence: CASSPERGDNEQFF.

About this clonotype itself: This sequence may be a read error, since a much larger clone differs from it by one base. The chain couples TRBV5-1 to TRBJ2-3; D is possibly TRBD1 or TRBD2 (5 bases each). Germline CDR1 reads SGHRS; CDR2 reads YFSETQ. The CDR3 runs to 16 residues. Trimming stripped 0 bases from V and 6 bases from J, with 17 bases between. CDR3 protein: CASSLVGRDSVDTQYF. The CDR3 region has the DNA TGCGCCAGCAGCTTGGTGGGACGGGATTCCGTCGATACGCAGTATTTT.

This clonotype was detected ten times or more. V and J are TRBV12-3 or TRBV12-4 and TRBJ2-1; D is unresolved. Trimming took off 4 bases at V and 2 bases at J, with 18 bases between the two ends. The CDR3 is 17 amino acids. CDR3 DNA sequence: TGTGCCAGCAGTTCCACCTCGATCTTCCGAGCCTACAATGAGCAGTTCTTC. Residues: CASSSTSIFRAYNEQFF.

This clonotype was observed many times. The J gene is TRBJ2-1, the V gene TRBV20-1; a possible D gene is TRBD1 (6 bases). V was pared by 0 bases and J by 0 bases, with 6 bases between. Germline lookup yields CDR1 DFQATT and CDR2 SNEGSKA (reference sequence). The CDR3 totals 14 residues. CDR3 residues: CSAREGASYNEQFF. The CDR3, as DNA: TGCAGTGCTAGAGAGGGGGCCTCCTACAATGAGCAGTTCTTC.

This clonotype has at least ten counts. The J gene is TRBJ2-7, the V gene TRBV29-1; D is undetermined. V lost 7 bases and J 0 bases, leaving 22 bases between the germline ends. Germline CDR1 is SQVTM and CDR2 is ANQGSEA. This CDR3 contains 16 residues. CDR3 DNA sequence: TGCAGCGCGGAGACGAACGGACGGCGGTACTCCTACGAGCAGTACTTC. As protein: CSAETNGRRYSYEQYF.

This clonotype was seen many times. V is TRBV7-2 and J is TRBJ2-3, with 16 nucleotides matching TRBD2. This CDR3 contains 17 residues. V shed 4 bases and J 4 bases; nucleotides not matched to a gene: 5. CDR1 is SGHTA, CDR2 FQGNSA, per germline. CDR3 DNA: TGTGCCAGCAGCTCCCGAGGGACTAGCGGGGGGGCAGATACGCAGTATTTT. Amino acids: CASSSRGTSGGADTQYF.